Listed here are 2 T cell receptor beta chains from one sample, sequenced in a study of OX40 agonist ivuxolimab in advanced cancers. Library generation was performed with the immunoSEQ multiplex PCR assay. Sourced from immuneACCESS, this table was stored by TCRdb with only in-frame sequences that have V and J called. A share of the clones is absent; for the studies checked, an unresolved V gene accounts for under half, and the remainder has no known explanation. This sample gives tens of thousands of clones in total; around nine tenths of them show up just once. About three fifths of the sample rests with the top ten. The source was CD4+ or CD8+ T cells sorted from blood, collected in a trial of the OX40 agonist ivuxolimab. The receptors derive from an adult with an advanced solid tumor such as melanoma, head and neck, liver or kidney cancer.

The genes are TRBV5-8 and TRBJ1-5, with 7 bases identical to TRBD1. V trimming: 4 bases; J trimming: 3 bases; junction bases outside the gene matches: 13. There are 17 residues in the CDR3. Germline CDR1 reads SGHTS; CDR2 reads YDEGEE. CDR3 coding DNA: TGTGCCAGCAGCGGGGGACAGCAGTCTCATCCCAATCAGCCCCAGCATTTT. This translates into CASSGGQQSHPNQPQHF. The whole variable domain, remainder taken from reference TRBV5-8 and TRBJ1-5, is EAGVTQSPTHLIKTRGQQATLRCSPISGHTSVYWYQQALGLGLQFLLWYDEGEERNRGNFPPRFSGRQFPNYSSELNVNALELEDSALYLCASSGGQQSHPNQPQHFGDGTRLSIL.

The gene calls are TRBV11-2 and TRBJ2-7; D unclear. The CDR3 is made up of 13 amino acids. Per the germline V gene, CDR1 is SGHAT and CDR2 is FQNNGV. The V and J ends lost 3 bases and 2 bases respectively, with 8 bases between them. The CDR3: CASSFDVTYEQYF. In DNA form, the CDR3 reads TGTGCCAGCAGCTTCGACGTGACCTACGAGCAGTACTTC.